The next 23 T cell receptor beta chains were all read from a single sample in a study of blood T cell repertoires in COVID-19. Repertoires were generated with immunoSEQ multiplex PCR, while TCRdb's copy carries only in-frame clones and drops some. The profile shows more than 350,000 clones, 88% of them singletons. Input material: PBMCs or T cells enriched from blood (not recorded which). Receptor source: a woman aged 18-30 years who had been exposed to COVID-19.

This chain uses TRBV7-8 with TRBJ2-7; 11 nucleotides agree with TRBD1. Germline CDR1 reads SGHVS; CDR2 reads FQNEAQ. This CDR3 has 15 amino acids. Trimming cost V 5 bases and J 9 bases; bases outside gene matches: 12. The CDR3, as DNA: TGTGCCAGCAGCCCTAACCACGGGACAGGGGGGTGGCAGTACTTC. Protein product: CASSPNHGTGGWQYF.

The V and J genes are TRBV4-3 and TRBJ1-6; TRBD1 agrees at 10 bases. With V trimmed by 3 bases and J by 10 bases, 6 bases remained unmatched. CDR3 length equals 15 residues. Per germline, CDR1 LGHNA and CDR2 YSLEER. The CDR3 DNA reads as TGCGCCAGCAGCCACGGGACAGGGGTTGAGTCACCCCTCCACTTT. It yields the protein CASSHGTGVESPLHF.

J is TRBJ2-7 and V is TRBV7-2; maybe TRBD2 (5 bases). Between the trimmed V and J ends, which lost 4 bases and 5 bases, there was a span of 18 bases. CDR1 and CDR2 from the germline V gene are SGHTA and FQGNSA. The CDR3 loop spans 15 amino acids. CDR3 sequence: CASSSFPGTANEQYF. The DNA for the CDR3 is TGTGCCAGCAGCTCGTTTCCGGGAACCGCCAACGAGCAGTACTTC.

The chain links TRBV9 to TRBJ1-5; D gene ambiguous. V dropped 6 bases and J dropped 7 bases, with 20 bases sitting between them. The CDR3 runs to 15 residues. Per germline, CDR1 SGDLS and CDR2 YYNGEE. CDR3 sequence (DNA): TGTGCCAGCACCAGAGACGGGAGACTCGGGCAGCCCCAGCATTTT. Protein: CASTRDGRLGQPQHF.

V gene TRBV4-3 combines with J gene TRBJ2-5; 7 positions match TRBD2. CDR1 and CDR2 from the germline V gene are LGHNA and YSLEER. The V segment lost 0 bases and the J segment 3 bases; nucleotides outside the gene matches: 7. The CDR3 sequence is 16 residues long. CDR3 loop: CASSQDRGRGKETQYF. In nucleotides, the CDR3 is TGCGCCAGCAGCCAAGATCGGGGGAGGGGTAAAGAGACCCAGTACTTC.

V and J are TRBV6-1 and TRBJ2-5; TRBD2 matches 9 bases. Germline V gene sequence: CDR1 MNHNS, CDR2 SASEGT. The ends lost 0 bases at V and 5 bases at J; junction bases unmatched: 13. This CDR3 comprises 18 residues. The CDR3: CASSEALRGGGAQETQYF. CDR3 bases: TGTGCCAGCAGTGAAGCGCTTCGGGGCGGGGGGGCCCAGGAGACCCAGTACTTC.

The chain joins TRBV28 to TRBJ2-7; D gene unclear. Trimming pared 4 bases from V and 7 bases from J, leaving 17 bases between. The length of the CDR3 is 14 residues. Germline V gives CDR1 MDHEN, CDR2 SYDVKM. The CDR3 loop reads CASSSAGAEKEQYF. The DNA for the CDR3 is TGTGCCAGCAGTTCCGCCGGTGCTGAGAAGGAGCAGTACTTC.

The chain's CDR3 is CASSERGDRGADTQYF. The CDR3 region has the DNA TGTGCCAGCAGTGAGCGGGGGGACCGGGGGGCAGATACGCAGTATTTT. J is TRBJ2-3 and V is TRBV6-1, with TRBD2 matching over 8 bases. Germline CDR1 is MNHNS and CDR2 is SASEGT. The CDR3 has 16 amino acids. V was pared by 3 bases and J by 4 bases, with 9 bases of the junction left unmatched.

CDR3: CASSLQVMNTEAFF. DNA for the CDR3: TGTGCCAGCTCACTGCAGGTAATGAACACTGAAGCTTTCTTT. The rearrangement uses TRBV18 and TRBJ1-1; no clear D. Germline V gives CDR1 KGHSH, CDR2 LQKENI. CDR3 length: 14 amino acids. The ends were cut back, 4 bases at V and 0 bases at J, with 9 bases in the middle.

The gene calls are TRBV2 and TRBJ1-4, with 9 nucleotides matching TRBD1. The CDR3 is 17 amino acids. Germline CDR1 reads SNHLY; CDR2 reads FYNNEI. Losses at the gene ends were 5 bases for V and 3 bases for J; bases not matched to a gene: 10. CDR3 sequence reads: CASSSNRGPSSNEKLFF. The CDR3 DNA sequence: TGTGCCAGCAGTTCTAACAGGGGGCCCTCCTCTAATGAAAAACTGTTTTTT. Complete variable domain (other parts from reference TRBV2 and TRBJ1-4): EPEVTQTPSHQVTQMGQEVILRCVPISNHLYFYWYRQILGQKVEFLVSFYNNEISEKSEIFDDQFSVERPDGSNFTLKIRSTKLEDSAMYFCASSSNRGPSSNEKLFFGSGTQLSVL.

As for this clone: Other nucleotide sequences in the sample specify the same CDR3. V usage is TRBV28 and J usage is TRBJ1-1; 7 bases are a match to TRBD1. This CDR3 contains 14 residues. V shed 5 bases, J shed 1 base, and the junction held 4 bases outside the gene matches. Per the germline V gene, CDR1 is MDHEN and CDR2 is SYDVKM. The CDR3: CASSLRQGNTEAFF. CDR3 nucleotide sequence: TGTGCCAGCAGTCTCCGACAGGGGAACACTGAAGCTTTCTTT.

The V call is TRBV7-9, the J call TRBJ2-1; 8 nucleotides line up with TRBD1. The CDR3 consists of 15 residues. Germline loops: CDR1 SEHNR, CDR2 FQNEAQ (reference sequence). The trim removed 4 bases at V and 8 bases at J, leaving 10 bases unmatched. The chain's CDR3 is CASSYKRTGLDEQFF. For the CDR3, the DNA is TGTGCCAGCAGCTATAAAAGGACAGGGTTGGATGAGCAGTTCTTC.

In nucleotides, the CDR3 is TGTGCCAGCAGTGACTCGAATGGGAGATACGAGCAGTACTTC. Residues: CASSDSNGRYEQYF. V and J are TRBV6-4 and TRBJ2-7; tentatively, D is TRBD2 (5 bases). CDR1 and CDR2 (germline): MRHNA, SNTAGT. V lost 0 bases and J lost 4, with 10 bases in between. The CDR3 loop spans 14 amino acids.

V usage is TRBV6-5 and J usage is TRBJ2-7; D ambiguous. V lost 2 bases, J lost 2 bases, and 10 bases lay in between. Germline CDR1 MNHEY, CDR2 SVGAGI. The CDR3 spans 14 residues. Written as DNA, the CDR3 is TGTGCCAGCAGTTACGAGGTTGTAACCTACGAGCAGTACTTC. Translating gives CASSYEVVTYEQYF.

In its sample, this clone was seen once. The J gene is TRBJ2-7, the V gene TRBV2; the D is unclear. Germline V gene lookup returns CDR1 SNHLY and CDR2 FYNNEI. Trimming pared 2 bases from V and 3 bases from J, leaving 8 bases between. There are 13 residues in the CDR3. The CDR3 sequence is CASSESTIYEQYF. The CDR3 DNA reads TGTGCCAGCAGTGAAAGTACAATCTACGAGCAGTACTTC. Complete variable domain (other parts from reference TRBV2 and TRBJ2-7): EPEVTQTPSHQVTQMGQEVILRCVPISNHLYFYWYRQILGQKVEFLVSFYNNEISEKSEIFDDQFSVERPDGSNFTLKIRSTKLEDSAMYFCASSESTIYEQYFGPGTRLTVT.

J is TRBJ1-2 and V is TRBV5-6; TRBD1 might be the D (5 bases). This CDR3 is built from 15 residues. Germline V gene lookup returns CDR1 SGHDT and CDR2 YYEEEE. The V and J ends lost 0 bases and 4 bases respectively, with 13 bases between them. CDR3 nucleotide sequence: TGTGCCAGCAGCTTGGCTGACAGCTTAGTCTATGGCTACACCTTC. Its protein is CASSLADSLVYGYTF.

J is TRBJ1-1 and V is TRBV19; TRBD1 matches 8 bases. This CDR3 comprises 13 residues. The V gene's germline CDR1 is LNHDA and CDR2 SQIVND (reference sequence). V gave up 6 bases and J gave up 5 bases; unmatched junction bases: 5. As DNA, the CDR3 is TGTGCCAGTAGACCACAGGGGGATACTGAAGCTTTCTTT. This codes for CASRPQGDTEAFF.

V gene TRBV7-6 combines with J gene TRBJ2-1; 10 nucleotides agree with TRBD2. V dropped 5 bases and J dropped 2; count of bases not matched to a gene: 3. CDR3 size: 15 residues. CDR1 and CDR2 from the germline V gene are SGHVS and FNYEAQ. CDR3 sequence (DNA): TGTGCCAGCAGCCCGGGACTAGCGACCTACAATGAGCAGTTCTTC. Its translation is CASSPGLATYNEQFF.

The chain combines TRBV7-6 with TRBJ2-3, with D perhaps matching TRBD1 (6 bases). The CDR3 loop spans 17 amino acids. V lost 0 bases and J 3 bases, leaving 16 bases between the germline ends. Per germline, CDR1 SGHVS and CDR2 FNYEAQ. CDR3 protein: CASSLAPGQRRTDTQYF. Written as DNA, the CDR3 is TGTGCCAGCAGCTTAGCCCCCGGACAGAGACGGACAGATACGCAGTATTTT.

CDR3 protein: CAWSVQGSGNTIYF. The CDR3 DNA reads as TGTGCCTGGAGTGTACAGGGTTCTGGAAACACCATATATTTT. The V call is TRBV30, the J call TRBJ1-3; possible D gene TRBD1, 6 bases. The CDR3 is 14 residues long. The germline gives CDR1 GTSNPN, CDR2 SVGIG (reference sequence). V lost 0 bases, J lost 1 base, and 7 bases lay in between.

CDR3 amino acids: CASSPRTSWKTQYF. DNA for the CDR3: TGTGCCAGCAGCCCAAGGACTAGCTGGAAGACCCAGTACTTC. The J gene is TRBJ2-5, the V gene TRBV3-1 (or the pseudogene TRBV3-2), with 8 bases aligning to TRBD2. Germline CDR1 and CDR2: LGHDT and YNNKEL (reference sequence). Losses at the gene ends were 4 bases for V and 6 bases for J; bases not matched to a gene: 7. The CDR3 is 14 amino acids.

The chain is built from TRBV24-1 and TRBJ1-1; D is perhaps TRBD1 (6 bases). V gave up 8 bases and J gave up 6 bases, with 9 bases separating them. Germline V gene data show CDR1 as KGHDR and CDR2 as SFDVKD. The CDR3 runs to 11 residues. The CDR3 region has the DNA TGTGCCACCATGACAGGTTCTGAAGCTTTCTTT. Encoded protein: CATMTGSEAFF.

V and J are TRBV19 and TRBJ1-5; TRBD1 matches 8 bases. In germline, CDR1 is LNHDA, CDR2 SQIVND (reference sequence). CDR3 length: 15 residues. Unmatched junction bases numbered 7, after V lost 6 bases and J lost 3 bases. The CDR3 loop reads CASSTTGEVNQPQHF. CDR3 sequence (DNA): TGTGCCAGTAGCACGACAGGGGAAGTCAATCAGCCCCAGCATTTT.